Shown below are 27 T cell receptor beta chains from a single sample sequenced in a study of T cell responses to AZD1222 COVID-19 vaccine. The repertoire was sequenced with immunoSEQ multiplex PCR; TCRdb's copy has only in-frame clones and lacks some. The sample yields 150,000 to 200,000 clones, 85% to 95% seen once. The sequences come from peripheral blood, collected on day 0 of AZD1222 vaccination. These receptors all come from an adult in good health.

The rearrangement uses TRBV5-1 and TRBJ2-2, with D uncertain. This CDR3 comprises 18 residues. Germline-derived CDR1 and CDR2 are SGHRS and YFSETQ. V gave up 0 bases and J gave up 2 bases, with 17 bases separating them. The CDR3 bases are TGCGCCAGCAGCTTGGCCGGATGGGCCAGCGTAAACACCGGGGAGCTGTTTTTT. This sequence encodes CASSLAGWASVNTGELFF.

This sequence joins TRBV2 and TRBJ2-7; 8 nucleotides align to TRBD1. Germline lookup yields CDR1 SNHLY and CDR2 FYNNEI. The CDR3 extends over 15 amino acids. The J segment lost 5 bases and the V segment lost 7 bases, leaving 13 bases of the junction unmatched. CDR3 bases: TGTGCCAGCACCCGAGGGGTGACAGGGGCCCACGAGCAGTACTTC. Protein product: CASTRGVTGAHEQYF.

The V call is TRBV7-9, the J call TRBJ2-7; D uncertain. CDR3 length: 14 amino acids. V was cut by 6 bases and J by 0 bases, with 12 bases left in between. The germline CDR1 and CDR2 sequences are SEHNR and FQNEAQ (reference sequence). This CDR3 is CASSSGASSYEQYF. CDR3 sequence (DNA): TGTGCCAGCAGTTCCGGTGCGAGCTCCTACGAGCAGTACTTC.

V usage is TRBV30 and J usage is TRBJ1-5; TRBD1 matches at 8 bases. Germline-derived CDR1 and CDR2 are GTSNPN and SVGIG (reference sequence). CDR3 length: 13 amino acids. Germline trimming cut 5 bases from V and 4 bases from J; bases unmatched to any gene: 4. The CDR3 reads CAWRGQENQPQHF. CDR3 nucleotides: TGTGCCTGGCGGGGACAGGAGAATCAGCCCCAGCATTTT.

The chain links TRBV24-1 to TRBJ2-2; D not certain. CDR1 and CDR2 (germline): KGHDR, SFDVKD. The V end lost 5 bases, the J end lost 1 base, and 10 bases lay between the germline ends. CDR3 length: 15 residues. Here the CDR3 reads CATSGLEVNTGELFF. The CDR3 DNA is TGTGCCACCAGTGGTCTGGAAGTGAACACCGGGGAGCTGTTTTTT.

The rearrangement uses TRBV20-1 and TRBJ1-2; D remains ambiguous. V was cut by 7 bases and J by 6 bases, with 12 bases left in between. The germline gives CDR1 DFQATT, CDR2 SNEGSKA (reference sequence). The CDR3 sequence is 11 residues long. The CDR3 region is CSGAEQNGYTF. DNA of the CDR3: TGCAGTGGTGCGGAGCAGAATGGCTACACCTTC.

This chain connects TRBV9 to TRBJ2-3; 8 nucleotides line up with TRBD2. V was pared by 0 bases and J by 0 bases, with 6 bases of the junction left unmatched. Germline CDR1 and CDR2: SGDLS and YYNGEE. The CDR3 length is 17 residues. The CDR3 sequence: CASSVVGSGTSTDTQYF. DNA of the CDR3: TGTGCCAGCAGCGTAGTTGGTAGCGGGACTAGCACAGATACGCAGTATTTT.

The V gene is TRBV11-2, the J gene TRBJ2-1; D might be TRBD2 (6 bases). The CDR3 totals 16 residues. With 4 bases removed from V and 3 bases from J, the gap between germline ends came to 16 bases. The germline V gene encodes CDR1 SGHAT and CDR2 FQNNGV. This CDR3 reads CASSSRPGDFYNEQFF. The DNA of the CDR3 is TGTGCCAGCAGCTCCCGCCCGGGGGACTTCTACAATGAGCAGTTCTTC.

The chain carries TRBV7-9 and TRBJ2-1; a weak D match, TRBD2 (6 bases). In germline, CDR1 is SEHNR, CDR2 FQNEAQ (reference sequence). The CDR3 sequence is 15 residues long. V shed 5 bases and J shed 8 bases, with 19 bases lying between them. CDR3 bases: TGTGCCAGCAGCCCCGCGGGGACGCCTAGCGATGAGCAGTTCTTC. This translates into CASSPAGTPSDEQFF.

This clone was observed a handful of times. The chain links TRBV7-2 to TRBJ1-2, with unresolved D. Trimming took off 3 bases at V and 4 bases at J, with 6 bases between the two ends. The CDR3 is made up of 12 amino acids. Germline values: CDR1 SGHTA, CDR2 FQGNSA. The CDR3 reads CASSFNSYGYTF. The CDR3 DNA sequence: TGTGCCAGCAGCTTCAACAGCTATGGCTACACCTTC. Combining the CDR3 with reference TRBV7-2 and TRBJ1-2 gives the whole variable domain GAGVSQSPSNKVTEKGKDVELRCDPISGHTALYWYRQSLGQGLEFLIYFQGNSAPDKSGLPSDRFSAERTGGSVSTLTIQRTQQEDSAVYLCASSFNSYGYTFGSGTRLTVV.

The rearrangement joins TRBV9 to TRBJ1-2; a weak D match, TRBD1 (6 bases). The CDR3 has 15 residues. Germline V gene data show CDR1 as SGDLS and CDR2 as YYNGEE. The V and J ends lost 0 bases and 4 bases respectively, with 13 bases between them. This CDR3 reads CASSVGGGASYGYTF. CDR3 bases: TGTGCCAGCAGCGTAGGAGGGGGGGCGAGCTATGGCTACACCTTC.

The V and J genes are TRBV30 and TRBJ2-7, with D tentatively TRBD2 (5 bases). The V end lost 1 base, the J end lost 4 bases, and 8 bases lay between the germline ends. The CDR3 has 12 amino acids. Germline V gene lookup returns CDR1 GTSNPN and CDR2 SVGIG (reference sequence). The CDR3 coding sequence is TGTGCCTGGAGTGGAGGGAGTTACGAGCAGTACTTC. Protein product: CAWSGGSYEQYF.

The V gene is TRBV6-2 or TRBV6-3, the J gene TRBJ2-2; D is unclear. The V gene's germline CDR1 is MNHEY and CDR2 SVGEGT. The V end lost 0 bases, the J end lost 6 bases, and 20 bases lay between the germline ends. CDR3 length: 18 amino acids. The CDR3, as DNA: TGTGCCAGCAGTTACTCGAGTTCCGAGACCTCGCTGGCCGGGGAGCTGTTTTTT. Its translation is CASSYSSSETSLAGELFF.

There are a few counts of this clone. V usage is TRBV5-4 and J usage is TRBJ2-7; 10 bases are shared with TRBD2. The CDR3 covers 16 residues. Germline V gives CDR1 SGHNT, CDR2 YYREEE (reference sequence). Unmatched junction bases numbered 8, after V lost 4 bases and J lost 1 base. CDR3 nucleotides: TGTGCCAGCAGCCCTATGAGGACTAGCGGTTCCTACGAGCAGTACTTC. It codes for CASSPMRTSGSYEQYF.

The table lists this clone with a few counts. This chain joins TRBV4-3 and TRBJ1-2, with D possibly being TRBD1 (6 bases). Germline CDR1 is LGHNA and CDR2 is YSLEER. V lost 1 base, J lost 5 bases, and 20 bases lay in between. There are 17 residues in the CDR3. DNA for the CDR3: TGCGCCAGCAGCCAAGTCGGGAGGGAGGGGGTGTCATATGGCTACACCTTC. This sequence encodes CASSQVGREGVSYGYTF.

This chain uses TRBV2 with TRBJ2-7, with 8 bases identical to TRBD1. After removal of 4 bases from V and 6 bases from J, the junction contained 8 bases not matched to a gene. The CDR3 loop spans 14 amino acids. Germline CDR1 and CDR2: SNHLY and FYNNEI. CDR3 residues: CASSAGTGVAEQYV. In DNA, the CDR3 is TGTGCCAGCAGTGCGGGGACAGGAGTGGCCGAGCAGTACGTC.

This chain's CDR3 is CASSLGGGRTDTQYF. The CDR3, as DNA: TGTGCCAGCAGCTTAGGCGGGGGGAGGACAGATACGCAGTATTTT. This chain links TRBV7-2 with TRBJ2-3, with 8 bases aligning to TRBD2. Germline V gives CDR1 SGHTA, CDR2 FQGNSA. V gave up 1 base and J gave up 3 bases; unmatched junction bases: 3. CDR3 length: 15 amino acids.

The chain joins TRBV5-4 to TRBJ1-5; 9 positions match TRBD1. Germline V CDR1 and CDR2: SGHNT, YYREEE (reference sequence). CDR3 length equals 16 residues. Trimming at V came to 0 bases and at J to 0 bases, leaving 1 base not matched to a gene. CDR3 bases: TGTGCCAGCAGCTTGGGGGGACAGGGTAGCAATCAGCCCCAGCATTTT. Encoded protein: CASSLGGQGSNQPQHF.

V gene TRBV6-1 combines with J gene TRBJ1-5, with TRBD1 matching over 7 bases. Losses at the gene ends were 2 bases for V and 5 bases for J; bases not matched to a gene: 3. This CDR3 is 14 amino acids long. Germline lookup yields CDR1 MNHNS and CDR2 SASEGT. CDR3 sequence reads: CASSERQGHQPQHF. CDR3 bases: TGTGCCAGCAGTGAAAGACAGGGCCATCAGCCCCAGCATTTT.

The chain combines TRBV28 with TRBJ1-2; TRBD1 is a possible D gene (5 bases). V dropped 5 bases and J dropped 5 bases, with 21 bases sitting between them. Looked up from germline, CDR1 is MDHEN and CDR2 is SYDVKM. There are 16 residues in the CDR3. CDR3 sequence: CASSPNFKGPSYGYTF. Here the CDR3 DNA reads TGTGCCAGCAGTCCAAATTTCAAGGGGCCCAGTTATGGCTACACCTTC.

The J gene is TRBJ1-1, the V gene TRBV2, with no clear D. CDR3 length: 14 residues. The ends were cut back, 7 bases at V and 1 base at J, with 13 bases in the middle. The germline gives CDR1 SNHLY, CDR2 FYNNEI. This CDR3 is CASTLGVGNTEAFF. DNA of the CDR3: TGTGCCAGCACCCTCGGTGTGGGGAACACTGAAGCTTTCTTT.

This clone showed up just once. V is TRBV5-5 and J is TRBJ1-2; D remains unclear. The CDR3 sequence is 15 residues long. Germline V CDR1 and CDR2: SGHKS, YYEKEE (reference sequence). V was pared by 3 bases and J by 4 bases, with 16 bases between. CDR3 residues: CASSSPGPAIYGYTF. As DNA, the CDR3 is TGTGCCAGCAGCTCACCTGGGCCGGCCATCTATGGCTACACCTTC.

The CDR3 DNA reads as TGTGCCAGCAGCGTACCAGCCGGGACAGGGGGGGCCACTGAAGCTTTCTTT. Protein product: CASSVPAGTGGATEAFF. The V call is TRBV9, the J call TRBJ1-1; 11 bases agree with TRBD1. With V trimmed by 1 base and J by 4 bases, 9 bases remained unmatched. Germline V gene data show CDR1 as SGDLS and CDR2 as YYNGEE. The length of the CDR3 is 17 residues.

J is TRBJ1-1 and V is TRBV3-1 (or the pseudogene TRBV3-2), with D possibly TRBD1 on 6 matching bases. This CDR3 is built from 14 residues. V was trimmed by 1 base and J by 3 bases, leaving 9 bases between them. CDR1 and CDR2 from the germline V gene are LGHDT and YNNKEL (reference sequence). The CDR3 region has the DNA TGTGCCAGCAGCCAAGGCGCAGGGGACACTGAAGCTTTCTTT. As protein: CASSQGAGDTEAFF.

The V gene is TRBV3-1 (or the pseudogene TRBV3-2), the J gene TRBJ2-2; weak D call: TRBD2 (7 bases). Germline values: CDR1 LGHDT, CDR2 YNNKEL (reference sequence). V was cut by 11 bases and J by 7 bases, with 14 bases left in between. The CDR3 length is 12 residues. CDR3: CAAGATIGELFF. The CDR3 region has the DNA TGTGCCGCGGGGGCGACGATCGGGGAGCTGTTTTTT.

The chain joins TRBV10-1 to TRBJ2-3; perhaps TRBD1 as D (6 bases). The CDR3 runs to 16 residues. Per the germline V gene, CDR1 is WNHNN and CDR2 is SYGVQD (reference sequence). Trimming pared 0 bases from V and 6 bases from J, leaving 16 bases between. CDR3 bases: TGCGCCAGCAGTGAGTCCAGAGGGATGAGGGGGGATACGCAGTATTTT. Its protein is CASSESRGMRGDTQYF.

The V gene is TRBV4-1, the J gene TRBJ1-6, with D perhaps matching TRBD1 (5 bases). The germline V and J ends were trimmed by 0 bases and 0 bases, with 12 bases remaining between them. CDR3 length: 18 residues. Germline V CDR1 and CDR2: MGHRA, YSYEKL. The CDR3 reads CASSQDKGYSSYNSPLHF. Here the CDR3 DNA reads TGCGCCAGCAGCCAAGATAAGGGGTATAGCTCCTATAATTCACCCCTCCACTTT.